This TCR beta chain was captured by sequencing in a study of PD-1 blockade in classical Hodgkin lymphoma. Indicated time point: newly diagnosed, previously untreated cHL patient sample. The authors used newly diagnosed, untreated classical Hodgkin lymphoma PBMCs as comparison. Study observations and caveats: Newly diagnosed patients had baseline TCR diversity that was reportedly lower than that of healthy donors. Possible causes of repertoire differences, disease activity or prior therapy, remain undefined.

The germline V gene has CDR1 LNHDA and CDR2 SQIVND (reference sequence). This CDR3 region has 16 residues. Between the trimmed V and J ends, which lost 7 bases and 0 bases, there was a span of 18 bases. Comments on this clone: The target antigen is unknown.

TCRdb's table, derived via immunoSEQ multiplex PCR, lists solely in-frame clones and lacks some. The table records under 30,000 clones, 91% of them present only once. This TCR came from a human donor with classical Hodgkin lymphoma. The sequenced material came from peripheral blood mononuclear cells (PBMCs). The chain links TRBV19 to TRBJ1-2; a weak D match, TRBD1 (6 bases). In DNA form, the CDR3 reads TGTGCCAGTAATATTCCGGGGGCAGGAGCTAACTATGGCTACACCTTC. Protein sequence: CASNIPGAGANYGYTF.